Shown below are 4 T cell receptor beta chains from a single sample sequenced in a study of T cell responses to AZD1222 COVID-19 vaccine. Sequenced by immunoSEQ multiplex PCR; TCRdb stores in-frame clones only, minus some. The table includes about 100,000 clones, around 87% detected once. This specimen was peripheral blood, taken on day 0 of MenACWY control vaccination. The receptors here all came from an adult in good health.

The genes are TRBV4-3 and TRBJ1-4, with TRBD1 matching 8 bases. Germline assignment: CDR1 LGHNA and CDR2 YSLEER. The trim removed 0 bases at V and 4 bases at J, leaving 4 bases unmatched. This CDR3 is built from 16 residues. Here the CDR3 reads CASSQEVQGVNEKLFF. CDR3 DNA: TGCGCCAGCAGCCAAGAGGTACAGGGGGTTAATGAAAAACTGTTTTTT.

V usage is TRBV6-5 and J usage is TRBJ1-4, with D uncertain. CDR3 length: 12 amino acids. V gave up 8 bases and J gave up 11 bases, with 15 bases separating them. Per germline, CDR1 MNHEY and CDR2 SVGAGI. The CDR3 protein is CASRGAALKLFF. CDR3 coding DNA: TGTGCCAGCCGCGGAGCGGCCCTCAAACTGTTTTTT.

This clone has just a few counts. The rearrangement uses TRBV27 and TRBJ1-2; D uncertain. This CDR3 has 11 residues. The germline CDR1 and CDR2 sequences are MNHEY and SMNVEV (reference sequence). V was shortened by 8 bases and J by 6 bases, with 10 bases between the two germline ends. CDR3 coding DNA: TGTGCCAGCTCGGAAGGGAATGGCTACACCTTC. As protein: CASSEGNGYTF.

The chain is built from TRBV9 and TRBJ2-7; possible D gene TRBD2, 6 bases. The CDR3 has 13 residues. V lost 3 bases and J 3 bases, leaving 10 bases between the germline ends. CDR1 is SGDLS and CDR2 is YYNGEE in the germline V gene. The CDR3 DNA follows: TGTGCCAGCAGCGCCTCCGGGGGCTACGAGCAGTACTTC. Amino acid sequence: CASSASGGYEQYF. Combining the CDR3 with reference TRBV9 and TRBJ2-7 gives the whole variable domain DSGVTQTPKHLITATGQRVTLRCSPRSGDLSVYWYQQSLDQGLQFLIQYYNGEERAKGNILERFSAQQFPDLHSELNLSSLELGDSALYFCASSASGGYEQYFGPGTRLTVT.